One and the same sample provided the 28 T cell receptor beta chains below, sequenced in a study of OX40 agonist ivuxolimab in advanced cancers. Only in-frame clones appear in the TCRdb table, and some are missing; sequencing was by immunoSEQ multiplex PCR. The sample carries tens of thousands of clones, 65% to 85% recorded once. The sample was CD4+ or CD8+ T cells sorted from blood, taken in a trial of the OX40 agonist ivuxolimab. These TCRs come from an adult with an advanced solid tumor such as melanoma, head and neck, liver or kidney cancer.

This clone was seen more than once but under ten times. The V gene is TRBV6-5, the J gene TRBJ2-3; 10 nucleotides match TRBD1. The length of the CDR3 is 15 residues. Germline V gives CDR1 MNHEY, CDR2 SVGAGI. The trim removed 5 bases at V and 5 bases at J, leaving 7 bases unmatched. As DNA, the CDR3 is TGTGCCAGCAGTCTCCCCGGGACAGGGGTAGATACGCAGTATTTT. Translating gives CASSLPGTGVDTQYF.

The V and J genes are TRBV25-1 and TRBJ2-5; D tentatively reads TRBD1 or TRBD2 (5 bases each). Looked up from germline, CDR1 is MGHDK and CDR2 is SYGVNS. Trimming cost V 3 bases and J 2 bases, with 10 bases left between them. The CDR3 spans 14 residues. CDR3 protein: CASSEWDGQETQYF. For the CDR3, the DNA is TGTGCCAGCAGTGAGTGGGACGGTCAAGAGACCCAGTACTTC.

A single count supports this clone. The rearrangement uses TRBV6-6 and TRBJ1-5; a possible D gene is TRBD1 (5 bases). Trimming left V 5 bases short and J 6 bases short, with 17 bases between. The CDR3 is 15 amino acids. Germline CDR1 MNHNY, CDR2 SVGAGI (reference sequence). As DNA, the CDR3 is TGTGCCAGCAGTCCTTTGGGGGAGGTGAGTCAGCCCCAGCATTTT. Its translation is CASSPLGEVSQPQHF.

The chain employs TRBV30 and TRBJ2-7, with D possibly being TRBD1 (5 bases). Trimming cost V 4 bases and J 12 bases, with 22 bases left between them. Germline CDR1 and CDR2: GTSNPN and SVGIG (reference sequence). The CDR3 has 13 amino acids. This chain's CDR3 is CAWTSPTGGRRYF. The CDR3 DNA follows: TGTGCCTGGACTTCTCCCACAGGCGGCCGGCGGTACTTC.

V usage is TRBV5-1 and J usage is TRBJ2-7; D may be TRBD2 (5 bases). V was cut by 0 bases and J by 2 bases, with 12 bases left in between. Germline-derived CDR1 and CDR2 are SGHRS and YFSETQ. The CDR3 contains 15 residues. DNA of the CDR3: TGCGCCAGCAGCTTGGCCTGGGGTAGCGCCTACGAGCAGTACTTC. Translated, it gives CASSLAWGSAYEQYF.

About this clone: At one boundary the junction diverges from the germline segment, which might be a read error. CDR3 residues: CASSLLETGKLFF. The CDR3 DNA reads as TGTGCCAGCAGTTTATTGGAAACCGGGAAGCTGTTTTTT. The V and J genes are TRBV27 and TRBJ2-2; D may be TRBD2 (5 bases). This CDR3 comprises 13 residues. Per germline, CDR1 MNHEY and CDR2 SMNVEV (reference sequence).

The rearrangement links TRBV5-1 to TRBJ2-1, with a possible D match to TRBD2 (7 bases). Looked up from germline, CDR1 is SGHRS and CDR2 is YFSETQ. This CDR3 region has 14 residues. The ends were cut back, 4 bases at V and 4 bases at J, with 12 bases in the middle. The CDR3 reads CASSDGGPYNEQFF. Here the CDR3 DNA reads TGCGCCAGCAGCGACGGGGGGCCTTACAATGAGCAGTTCTTC. Full variable domain (remainder filled in from reference TRBV5-1 and TRBJ2-1): KAGVTQTPRYLIKTRGQQVTLSCSPISGHRSVSWYQQTPGQGLQFLFEYFSETQRNKGNFPGRFSGRQFSNSRSEMNVSTLELGDSALYLCASSDGGPYNEQFFGPGTRLTVL.

The gene calls are TRBV27 and TRBJ1-1; the D is unclear. V was trimmed by 4 bases and J by 1 base, leaving 7 bases between them. CDR3 length: 13 residues. Germline-derived CDR1 and CDR2 are MNHEY and SMNVEV (reference sequence). The chain's CDR3 is CASSWGRNTEAFF. The DNA for the CDR3 is TGTGCCAGCAGTTGGGGTAGGAACACTGAAGCTTTCTTT.

The chain recombines TRBV2 with TRBJ2-7; possible D gene TRBD2, 6 bases. V lost 3 bases, J lost 0 bases, and 6 bases lay in between. In germline, CDR1 is SNHLY, CDR2 FYNNEI. The CDR3 contains 13 residues. The DNA of the CDR3 is TGTGCCAGCAGTGAGACTAGCTCCTACGAGCAGTACTTC. Translating gives CASSETSSYEQYF.

This chain links TRBV4-3 with TRBJ2-5; 11 nucleotides align to TRBD1. The J call may not be correct, given that the DNA end is closer to TRBJ2-7. Looked up from germline, CDR1 is LGHNA and CDR2 is YSLEER. This CDR3 is built from 16 residues. CDR3 DNA sequence: TGCGCCAGCAGCCAAGATACCGGGACAGGGGGCTACGAGCAGTACTTC. This encodes CASSQDTGTGGYEQYF.

This clone was seen only once. V usage is TRBV27 and J usage is TRBJ1-1; D unresolved. V was trimmed by 4 bases and J by 2 bases, leaving 14 bases between them. Germline V gene sequence: CDR1 MNHEY, CDR2 SMNVEV (reference sequence). The CDR3 covers 15 residues. The CDR3 here is CASSYSYLLNTEAFF. CDR3 sequence (DNA): TGTGCCAGCAGTTACAGTTACCTCCTAAACACTGAAGCTTTCTTT.

CDR3 nucleotides: TGCGCCAGCAGCCAAAAGGGACAGGGGTTGACTGAAGCTTTCTTT. It translates to CASSQKGQGLTEAFF. V usage is TRBV4-1 and J usage is TRBJ1-1; 10 bases match TRBD1. The junction had 5 bases not matched to a gene; V was cut back by 2 bases and J by 5 bases. The germline V gene encodes CDR1 MGHRA and CDR2 YSYEKL. The CDR3 has 15 residues.

The CDR3 is CASSSRSGSGGSTDTQYF. CDR3 coding DNA: TGTGCCAGCAGCTCCCGAAGTGGTAGCGGGGGTAGCACAGATACGCAGTATTTT. The genes are TRBV9 and TRBJ2-3, with 9 bases fitting TRBD2. J lost 0 bases, V lost 4 bases, and 12 bases had no gene match. This CDR3 is 18 amino acids long. CDR1 and CDR2 from the germline V gene are SGDLS and YYNGEE.

The chain carries TRBV2 and TRBJ2-3; possible D gene TRBD2, 5 bases. CDR3 size: 13 residues. Trimming removed 8 bases at V and 2 bases at J, with 11 bases between. The germline V gene has CDR1 SNHLY and CDR2 FYNNEI. The CDR3 nucleotides are TGTGCCAGCGGGAGACGGGACACAGATACGCAGTATTTT. Residues: CASGRRDTDTQYF.

V gene TRBV27 combines with J gene TRBJ1-2, with 8 nucleotides matching TRBD1. CDR3 length: 13 amino acids. Germline CDR1 reads MNHEY; CDR2 reads SMNVEV (reference sequence). Trimming took 5 bases from V and 5 from J; bases not matched to a gene: 4. The CDR3 is CASSDTGGYGYTF. The CDR3 region has the DNA TGTGCCAGCAGTGACACAGGGGGGTATGGCTACACCTTC.

This chain connects TRBV5-1 to TRBJ2-5, with D unclear. Deletions cut 7 bases from V and 5 bases from J, with 18 bases between. Germline V gene lookup returns CDR1 SGHRS and CDR2 YFSETQ. This CDR3 spans 14 amino acids. DNA of the CDR3: TGCGCCAGCCAGCTTGATCCTAGTTTTGAGACCCAGTACTTC. Translating gives CASQLDPSFETQYF.

CDR3 residues: CASSFWTGKNYGYTF. The CDR3 DNA reads as TGTGCCAGCAGTTTTTGGACAGGGAAAAACTATGGCTACACCTTC. The V and J genes are TRBV27 and TRBJ1-2; 8 bases line up with TRBD1. The V gene end was trimmed by 3 bases and the J gene end by 2 bases; junction bases not matched to a gene: 5. The V gene's germline CDR1 is MNHEY and CDR2 SMNVEV (reference sequence). The CDR3 covers 15 residues.

The chain has TRBV19 and TRBJ1-5, with D possibly matching TRBD1 (5 bases). The ends were cut back, 3 bases at V and 3 bases at J, with 15 bases in the middle. Germline-derived CDR1 and CDR2 are LNHDA and SQIVND (reference sequence). There are 16 residues in the CDR3. CDR3 sequence (DNA): TGTGCCAGTAGTATTGACGGGGACTCGCCCAATCAGCCCCAGCATTTT. Amino acid sequence: CASSIDGDSPNQPQHF.

The V and J genes are TRBV30 and TRBJ2-7; possibly TRBD1 or TRBD2 for D (6 bases each). With 4 bases removed from V and 5 bases from J, the gap between germline ends came to 15 bases. The germline CDR1 and CDR2 sequences are GTSNPN and SVGIG (reference sequence). The CDR3 loop spans 13 amino acids. The DNA for the CDR3 is TGTGCCTGGATCCCTAGGGGGGACAACGAGCAGTACTTC. Its translation is CAWIPRGDNEQYF.

The genes are TRBV27 and TRBJ2-3; 11 nucleotides align to TRBD2. CDR3 length: 16 residues. The junction had 7 bases not matched to a gene; V was cut back by 6 bases and J by 2 bases. Germline V gene sequence: CDR1 MNHEY, CDR2 SMNVEV (reference sequence). CDR3 sequence (DNA): TGTGCCAGCAGCACCCCTAGCGGGAGGCACACAGATACGCAGTATTTT. Translation: CASSTPSGRHTDTQYF.

The chain links TRBV2 to TRBJ2-7, with D uncertain. This CDR3 contains 11 residues. V lost 8 bases, J lost 3 bases, and 8 bases lay in between. The germline V gene encodes CDR1 SNHLY and CDR2 FYNNEI. CDR3 residues: CASCPFYEQYF. Here the CDR3 DNA reads TGTGCCAGCTGTCCCTTCTACGAGCAGTACTTC.

V is TRBV4-3 and J is TRBJ2-3; TRBD2 is a possible D gene (6 bases). Germline V gene lookup returns CDR1 LGHNA and CDR2 YSLEER. CDR3 length equals 18 residues. Trimming shortened V by 2 bases and J by 5 bases, and 23 bases separated the two germline ends. CDR3 sequence reads: CASSQTYGPGLAQDTQYF. For the CDR3, the DNA is TGCGCCAGCAGCCAAACTTACGGTCCGGGACTGGCACAAGATACGCAGTATTTT.

The chain uses TRBV4-2 and TRBJ1-2, with D tentatively TRBD1 (5 bases). The V gene lost 0 bases and the J gene lost 6 bases, with 11 bases spanning the gap. This CDR3 region has 14 residues. Germline loops: CDR1 LGHNA, CDR2 YNFKEQ. CDR3 coding DNA: TGTGCCAGCAGCCAAGAGACGGGGGAGGATGGCTACACCTTC. Encoded protein: CASSQETGEDGYTF.

The CDR3 DNA reads as TGCGCCAGCAGCCAAGGGGAACCCAGGTCAAACCAAGAGACCCAGTACTTC. As protein: CASSQGEPRSNQETQYF. The V call is TRBV4-1, the J call TRBJ2-5, with D unclear. The ends were cut back, 1 base at V and 0 bases at J, with 15 bases in the middle. Germline values: CDR1 MGHRA, CDR2 YSYEKL. CDR3 size: 17 residues.

The chain has TRBV9 and TRBJ2-7; 8 nucleotides align to TRBD1. V gave up 0 bases and J gave up 2 bases; unmatched junction bases: 4. Germline CDR1 reads SGDLS; CDR2 reads YYNGEE. CDR3 size: 15 residues. This CDR3 reads CASSVADRATYEQYF. DNA for the CDR3: TGTGCCAGCAGCGTAGCGGACAGGGCCACCTACGAGCAGTACTTC.

V and J are TRBV29-1 and TRBJ2-1; D unresolved. Germline CDR1 SQVTM, CDR2 ANQGSEA. The CDR3 extends over 14 amino acids. Trimming removed 2 bases at V and 0 bases at J, with 8 bases between. The DNA of the CDR3 is TGCAGCGTTGAAACAAGGCCCTCCTACAATGAGCAGTTCTTC. It translates to CSVETRPSYNEQFF.

The J gene is TRBJ1-3, the V gene TRBV29-1, with D perhaps matching TRBD1 (5 bases). This CDR3 spans 15 amino acids. CDR1 and CDR2 (germline): SQVTM, ANQGSEA. The V end was cut by 4 bases, the J end by 0 bases, with 13 bases between. Written as DNA, the CDR3 is TGCAGCGTTGTGGGGCAGCGCGCCTCTGGAAACACCATATATTTT. This gives the protein CSVVGQRASGNTIYF.

This clone showed up many times. The chain is built from TRBV7-6 and TRBJ1-5, with no clear D. The germline V and J ends were trimmed by 0 bases and 1 base, with 4 bases remaining between them. The germline gives CDR1 SGHVS, CDR2 FNYEAQ. The CDR3 has 14 amino acids. The CDR3 region is CASSLAASNQPQHF. The CDR3 coding sequence is TGTGCCAGCAGCTTAGCTGCGAGCAATCAGCCCCAGCATTTT.